This T cell receptor (beta chain) originates from a study of blood T cell repertoires in COVID-19. About the study: Acute-phase and convalescent COVID-19 samples originated in the United States, Italy and Spain.

As handled by the study authors: Quantification of nucleated cells was approximated via reference gene primer amplification. Some clones are missing from TCRdb's copy, which holds only in-frame ones; the method was immunoSEQ multiplex PCR. V, J and clone size are those of that table, while D and trimming were read from the DNA. The table records approximately 77,000 clones, about 82% of them present only once. The CDR3 totals 13 residues. Sequencing was done on a sample of peripheral blood. The V gene is TRBV21-1, the J gene TRBJ1-1. TRBV21-1 is listed as a pseudogene. The TCR was taken from a woman aged 60-70 years with acute or convalescent COVID-19. The CDR3 nucleotides read TGTGCCAGCAGTACGCGCGTTAACACTGAAGCTTTCTTT. This encodes CASSTRVNTEAFF.